These T cell receptor beta chains were read from a single sample in a study of T-cell memory formation after mild COVID-19. From the 5' RACE reads, TCRdb called clonotypes with MiXCR, one entry per CDR3 protein. Of some 490,000 distinct CDR3 sequences in the sample, about 20% were seen once. Sequenced material: PBMCs or a T cell subset sorted from them (not recorded which). These receptor sequences come from an adult woman who had mild COVID-19 (a few samples of this study predate the infection). Cell type and time point are not known. CDR3s include the opening cysteine and the closing phenylalanine or tryptophan. A D gene is named only where the DNA matches it firmly. Rows may omit the clone size; those that give it use once, few, many or a size class.

D	V	J	size	CDR3	DNA
.	TRBV29-1	TRBJ2-4	few	CSVASRLGKNIQYF	TGCAGCGTTGCAAGTCGACTGGGTAAAAACATTCAGTACTTC
.	TRBV7-9	TRBJ2-1	.	CASSSRLSSYNEQFF	TGTGCCAGCAGCAGCAGACTGAGCTCCTACAATGAGCAGTTCTTC
.	TRBV4-1	TRBJ2-7	few	CASSHVVKGSSYEQYF	TGCGCCAGCAGCCACGTCGTGAAAGGGAGCTCCTACGAGCAGTACTTC
.	TRBV7-9	TRBJ2-1	few	CASNFQGGKTYNEQFF	TGTGCCAGCAACTTTCAGGGGGGGAAAACCTACAATGAGCAGTTCTTC
.	TRBV5-1	TRBJ2-7	few	CASSFDEQYF	TGCGCCAGCAGCTTTGACGAGCAGTACTTC
.	TRBV13	TRBJ1-1	.	CASSFNTAGNTEAFF	TGTGCCAGCAGCTTCAACACCGCGGGGAACACTGAAGCTTTCTTT
TRBD1	TRBV4-2	TRBJ1-2	few	CASSQASGTAIYYGYTF	TGTGCCAGCAGCCAAGCCTCCGGGACAGCGATATACTATGGCTACACCTTC
TRBD2	TRBV7-9	TRBJ2-3	few	CASSLVLAGGDTQYF	TGTGCCAGCAGCTTAGTCCTAGCGGGAGGAGATACGCAGTATTTT
.	TRBV5-1	TRBJ1-3	.	CASSSYTGSGNTIYF	TGCGCCAGCAGCTCATACACAGGGTCTGGAAACACCATATATTTT
TRBD2	TRBV7-9	TRBJ2-1	few	CASSFLSGVGNEQFF	TGTGCCAGCAGCTTTTTAAGCGGGGTCGGCAATGAGCAGTTCTTC
TRBD2	TRBV4-1	TRBJ2-7	.	CASSQEASGAYEQYF	TGCGCCAGCAGCCAAGAGGCTAGCGGGGCCTACGAGCAGTACTTC
.	TRBV7-9	TRBJ2-7	.	CASSLVVADEQYF	TGTGCCAGCAGCTTAGTAGTAGCGGACGAGCAGTACTTC
TRBD2	TRBV12-3/TRBV12-4	TRBJ2-5	few	CASSNRGLAGGNLETQYF	TGTGCCAGCAGCAACAGAGGACTAGCGGGAGGGAATCTGGAGACCCAGTACTTC
TRBD2	TRBV20-1	TRBJ2-7	.	CSARDLAGKIYEQYF	TGCAGTGCTAGGGACCTAGCGGGAAAAATCTACGAGCAGTACTTC
.	TRBV7-9	TRBJ2-7	once	CASSFRVNEQYF	TGTGCCAGCAGCTTTAGGGTAAACGAGCAGTACTTC
.	TRBV3-1	TRBJ2-3	few	CASRPQGFDTQYF	TGTGCCAGCAGACCCCAAGGGTTCGATACGCAGTATTTT
TRBD2	TRBV11-2	TRBJ2-1	few	CASSPLAGGLHEQFF	TGTGCCAGCAGCCCGCTAGCGGGAGGGCTACATGAGCAGTTCTTC
.	TRBV28	TRBJ1-2	.	CASSPGINYGYTF	TGTGCCAGCAGTCCAGGGATTAACTATGGCTACACCTTC
TRBD2	TRBV29-1	TRBJ2-1	.	CSVGGSGDTYNEQFF	TGCAGCGTTGGGGGGAGCGGGGATACCTACAATGAGCAGTTCTTC
.	TRBV27	TRBJ2-3	few	CASSSLAFGSTDTQYF	TGTGCCAGCAGTTCCCTAGCTTTCGGGTCCACAGATACGCAGTATTTT
TRBD1	TRBV25-1	TRBJ2-5	.	CASSESGQGGGETQYF	TGTGCCAGCAGTGAATCTGGACAGGGCGGTGGGGAGACCCAGTACTTC